This T cell receptor beta chain was sequenced for a study of CD8+CD57+ T cells in acquired aplastic anemia. Template material for TCR beta VDJ and CDR3 profiling consisted of genomic DNA. TCRdb processed the reads anew with MiXCR; each CDR3 protein has one entry. The repertoire consists of 210,000 or so distinct CDR3 sequences, with roughly 45% occurring once and the leading ten covering 15% to 20%. The CDR3 contains 15 residues. The V gene end was trimmed by 5 bases and the J gene end by 5 bases; junction bases not matched to a gene: 9. Germline V CDR1 and CDR2: LNHDA, SQIVND (reference sequence). Individuals selected for sequencing had exhibited CD8+CD57+ cell expansion on flow cytometry. No therapy had been given to the patients at the time of blood sampling.

The chain employs TRBV19 and TRBJ2-7, with 10 bases matching TRBD1. The sample consisted of sorted CD4+, CD8+, or CD8+CD57+ T cells (not recorded which) from PBMCs. This TCR derives from a human donor with aplastic anemia. The CDR3 loop is CASSLSGTGVNEQYF. In DNA, the CDR3 is TGTGCCAGTAGTCTGAGCGGGACAGGGGTAAACGAGCAGTACTTC.